These 25 T cell receptor beta chains came from one sample sequenced in a study of T cell responses to AZD1222 COVID-19 vaccine. Profiling relied on immunoSEQ multiplex PCR, and the TCRdb table lists in-frame clones only, not all of them. The sample has around 65,000 clones, about four fifths seen once. The sample in question was peripheral blood, obtained 28 days after the second AZD1222 dose. The source of these receptors is an adult who received the AZD1222 COVID-19 vaccine.

This chain links TRBV30 with TRBJ1-2; D may be TRBD1 (6 bases). This CDR3 has 16 amino acids. Trimming left V 2 bases short and J 5 bases short, with 21 bases between. CDR1 and CDR2 (germline): GTSNPN, SVGIG (reference sequence). In DNA form, the CDR3 reads TGTGCCTGGAGTTCCGGACAGAGCCTATTCGGGTATGGCTACACCTTC. Encoded protein: CAWSSGQSLFGYGYTF. Supplemented by reference TRBV30 and TRBJ1-2, the full variable domain reads SQTIHQWPATLVQPVGSPLSLECTVEGTSNPNLYWYRQAAGRGLQLLFYSVGIGQISSEVPQNLSASRPQDRQFILSSKKLLLSDSGFYLCAWSSGQSLFGYGYTFGSGTRLTVV.

The rearrangement links TRBV28 to TRBJ1-2, with D uncertain. Deletions cut 2 bases from V and 8 bases from J, with 12 bases between. CDR3 length: 13 amino acids. CDR1 and CDR2 (germline): MDHEN, SYDVKM. The CDR3 reads CASSLMGRIGYTF. For the CDR3, the DNA is TGTGCCAGCAGTTTAATGGGTAGGATCGGCTACACCTTC.

This chain joins TRBV19 and TRBJ1-1; D not certain. The CDR3 runs 13 residues. Germline CDR1 and CDR2: LNHDA and SQIVND (reference sequence). Trimming pared 1 base from V and 7 bases from J, leaving 10 bases between. Written as DNA, the CDR3 is TGTGCCAGTAGTATAGGCCCGTTCGGTGAAGCTTTCTTT. Translating it yields CASSIGPFGEAFF.

The rearrangement links TRBV6-5 to TRBJ2-6; D is uncertain. The V end lost 10 bases, the J end lost 0 bases, and 7 bases lay between the germline ends. The CDR3 extends over 13 amino acids. Germline values: CDR1 MNHEY, CDR2 SVGAGI. The CDR3 bases are TGTGCCACCTTAAGCTCTGGGGCCAACGTCCTGACTTTC. It specifies CATLSSGANVLTF.

In DNA, the CDR3 is TGTGCCAGCATCCTGACAGAGAACACTGAAGCTTTCTTT. Its protein is CASILTENTEAFF. The J gene is TRBJ1-1, the V gene TRBV2; possible D gene TRBD1, 5 bases. V lost 7 bases to trimming and J lost 1 base, with 10 bases between them. Germline CDR1 is SNHLY and CDR2 is FYNNEI. CDR3 length: 13 residues.

This chain connects TRBV4-3 to TRBJ1-5; 9 bases are shared with TRBD1. The CDR3 has 15 amino acids. The J segment lost 5 bases and the V segment lost 2 bases, leaving 4 bases of the junction unmatched. The germline CDR1 and CDR2 sequences are LGHNA and YSLEER. CDR3 DNA sequence: TGCGCCAGCAGCCAAAGCGACAGGGGGTATCAGCCCCAGCATTTT. Amino acid sequence: CASSQSDRGYQPQHF.

V and J are TRBV6-5 and TRBJ1-2; possible D gene TRBD1, 5 bases. The CDR3 covers 13 residues. V lost 5 bases to trimming and J lost 3 bases, with 10 bases between them. Per the germline V gene, CDR1 is MNHEY and CDR2 is SVGAGI. Written as DNA, the CDR3 is TGTGCCAGCAGTCCCGACAGCTACTATGGCTACACCTTC. Amino acids: CASSPDSYYGYTF.

This clone was counted only a few times. The rearrangement links TRBV7-9 to TRBJ1-5; D gene uncertain. Germline CDR1 is SEHNR and CDR2 is FQNEAQ (reference sequence). The CDR3 contains 17 residues. Trimming left V 1 base short and J 3 bases short, with 16 bases between. CDR3 bases: TGTGCCAGCAGCTTAGATCGTGGTTGGCCGGTCAATCAGCCCCAGCATTTT. Encoded protein: CASSLDRGWPVNQPQHF.

V gene TRBV5-1 combines with J gene TRBJ2-5; tentatively, D is TRBD2 (6 bases). V was cut by 0 bases and J by 3 bases, with 21 bases left in between. The germline CDR1 and CDR2 sequences are SGHRS and YFSETQ. The CDR3 is 18 residues long. CDR3 bases: TGCGCCAGCAGCTTGGGGGGCTCTAGCGTAAGAGGGGAAGAGACCCAGTACTTC. It is translated as CASSLGGSSVRGEETQYF.

The chain has TRBV6-5 and TRBJ1-6, with TRBD1 as a possible D gene (6 bases). The ends were cut back, 6 bases at V and 13 bases at J, with 19 bases in the middle. Germline V gives CDR1 MNHEY, CDR2 SVGAGI. This CDR3 has 14 residues. CDR3 amino acids: CASSKPTGSYPLHF. The CDR3 nucleotides are TGTGCCAGCAGCAAACCTACAGGGTCCTACCCCCTCCACTTT.

This clone was seen more than once but under ten times. The V call is TRBV19, the J call TRBJ2-7; a possible D gene is TRBD2 (5 bases). Germline V gene data show CDR1 as LNHDA and CDR2 as SQIVND (reference sequence). V was pared by 9 bases and J by 5 bases, with 23 bases between. The CDR3 length is 15 residues. CDR3 loop: CASQPTPPGFHEQYF. In nucleotides, the CDR3 is TGTGCCAGCCAACCGACCCCCCCGGGGTTCCACGAGCAGTACTTC. The whole variable domain, filled in from reference TRBV19 and TRBJ2-7, reads DGGITQSPKYLFRKEGQNVTLSCEQNLNHDAMYWYRQDPGQGLRLIYYSQIVNDFQKGDIAEGYSVSREKKESFPLTVTSAQKNPTAFYLCASQPTPPGFHEQYFGPGTRLTVT.

The gene calls are TRBV5-1 and TRBJ2-3, with 8 bases aligning to TRBD1. Trimming removed 3 bases from V and 3 bases from J; junction bases left unmatched: 9. This CDR3 spans 16 amino acids. Germline V gives CDR1 SGHRS, CDR2 YFSETQ. CDR3 DNA sequence: TGCGCCAGCAGCTCGAGACTGGACAGGGTAACAGATACGCAGTATTTT. This sequence encodes CASSSRLDRVTDTQYF.

J is TRBJ1-5 and V is TRBV4-2; D is ambiguous. The CDR3 loop spans 18 amino acids. The V gene lost 0 bases and the J gene lost 0 bases, with 15 bases spanning the gap. Germline CDR1 is LGHNA and CDR2 is YNFKEQ. The chain's CDR3 is CASSQEGSFRSSNQPQHF. CDR3 nucleotides: TGTGCCAGCAGCCAAGAGGGGTCTTTCCGGAGTAGCAATCAGCCCCAGCATTTT.

The chain employs TRBV9 and TRBJ2-3; perhaps TRBD2 as D (7 bases). Germline-derived CDR1 and CDR2 are SGDLS and YYNGEE. The CDR3 contains 18 residues. The V end lost 0 bases, the J end lost 3 bases, and 20 bases lay between the germline ends. The CDR3 coding sequence is TGTGCCAGCAGCGTAGGGGGGGCTAGCGGTTTAAGGACAGATACGCAGTATTTT. This sequence encodes CASSVGGASGLRTDTQYF.

This rearrangement joins TRBV4-3 to TRBJ2-7, with D unresolved. Germline CDR1 LGHNA, CDR2 YSLEER. Trimming removed 0 bases at V and 2 bases at J, with 14 bases between. The CDR3 has 16 residues. The CDR3: CASSQDMNSRTYEQYF. DNA of the CDR3: TGCGCCAGCAGCCAAGATATGAACAGTCGAACCTACGAGCAGTACTTC.

The chain recombines TRBV28 with TRBJ2-1; perhaps TRBD2 as D (6 bases). The germline V gene encodes CDR1 MDHEN and CDR2 SYDVKM. V was clipped by 5 bases and J by 0 bases, with 17 bases between them. This CDR3 region has 17 residues. The CDR3 bases are TGTGCCAGCAGTCCTTCGGGACTCAAGAGCTCCTACAATGAGCAGTTCTTC. It is translated as CASSPSGLKSSYNEQFF.

The chain carries TRBV4-3 and TRBJ2-5; 10 nucleotides align to TRBD2. This CDR3 has 17 residues. After removal of 1 base from V and 4 bases from J, the junction contained 9 bases not matched to a gene. CDR1 and CDR2 from the germline V gene are LGHNA and YSLEER. The CDR3 DNA is TGCGCCAGCAGCCAAGCTTTGGTAGCGGGAGGTCGAGAGACCCAGTACTTC. Residues: CASSQALVAGGRETQYF.

The chain has TRBV6-2 or TRBV6-3 and TRBJ2-1; D gene uncertain. The CDR3 is 13 residues long. Trimming removed 0 bases from V and 10 bases from J, with 10 bases in between. Looked up from germline, CDR1 is MNHEY and CDR2 is SVGEGT. For the CDR3, the DNA is TGTGCCAGCAGTTACTCGATCGCTGGGGAGCAGTTCTTC. Translating gives CASSYSIAGEQFF.

The genes are TRBV4-3 and TRBJ1-4, with 7 nucleotides matching TRBD1. The CDR3 is 15 residues long. Germline-derived CDR1 and CDR2 are LGHNA and YSLEER. The trim removed 2 bases at V and 6 bases at J, leaving 6 bases unmatched. DNA for the CDR3: TGCGCCAGCAGCCAAATCCGGCAGGGGGATGAAAAACTGTTTTTT. Protein: CASSQIRQGDEKLFF.

V usage is TRBV24-1 and J usage is TRBJ1-2; 9 bases align to TRBD1. CDR1 KGHDR and CDR2 SFDVKD come from the germline V gene. The CDR3 contains 15 residues. With 4 bases clipped from V and 2 bases from J, the junction kept 4 bases outside the gene matches. The CDR3 sequence: CATSDPTGGNYGYTF. CDR3 nucleotide sequence: TGTGCCACCAGTGACCCGACAGGGGGGAACTATGGCTACACCTTC.

This chain connects TRBV28 to TRBJ1-3, with D possibly matching TRBD1 (5 bases). The germline V and J ends were trimmed by 6 bases and 0 bases, with 12 bases remaining between them. The germline gives CDR1 MDHEN, CDR2 SYDVKM. The CDR3 spans 15 residues. CDR3 nucleotides: TGTGCCAGCAGCACAGGATCGAGCTCTGGAAACACCATATATTTT. Its translation is CASSTGSSSGNTIYF.

This clone was picked up one time. The chain couples TRBV10-3 to TRBJ2-7; D is unclear. The CDR3 runs 14 residues. V lost 11 bases and J 0 bases, leaving 17 bases between the germline ends. Germline V CDR1 and CDR2: ENHRY, SYGVKD. CDR3 loop: CAVKPGRISYEQYF. For the CDR3, the DNA is TGTGCCGTCAAACCCGGACGGATCTCCTACGAGCAGTACTTC.

This clone was observed a single time. The chain recombines TRBV18 with TRBJ2-4; either TRBD1 or TRBD2 may fit D (5 bases each). The CDR3 totals 15 residues. In germline, CDR1 is KGHSH, CDR2 LQKENI. Trimming stripped 2 bases from V and 1 base from J, with 9 bases between. The CDR3 region has the DNA TGTGCCAGCTCACCATATGGGACGGCCAAAAACATTCAGTACTTC. Its protein product is CASSPYGTAKNIQYF.

This clone has a handful of counts. V is TRBV30 and J is TRBJ2-3; 8 positions agree with TRBD2. The CDR3 extends over 15 amino acids. Germline V gene sequence: CDR1 GTSNPN, CDR2 SVGIG (reference sequence). The V gene end was trimmed by 8 bases and the J gene end by 5 bases; junction bases not matched to a gene: 15. Here the CDR3 reads CAISGIAGKRDTQYF. The CDR3 region has the DNA TGTGCCATATCCGGGATAGCGGGGAAGAGAGATACGCAGTATTTT.

The chain carries TRBV5-4 and TRBJ2-3; 9 bases align to TRBD2. Trimming took 3 bases from V and 2 from J; bases not matched to a gene: 7. The CDR3 runs to 16 residues. CDR1 is SGHNT and CDR2 is YYREEE in the germline V gene (reference sequence). The CDR3 DNA is TGTGCCAGCAGCTCGGCGGGGGGGCTCTACACAGATACGCAGTATTTT. Residues: CASSSAGGLYTDTQYF.